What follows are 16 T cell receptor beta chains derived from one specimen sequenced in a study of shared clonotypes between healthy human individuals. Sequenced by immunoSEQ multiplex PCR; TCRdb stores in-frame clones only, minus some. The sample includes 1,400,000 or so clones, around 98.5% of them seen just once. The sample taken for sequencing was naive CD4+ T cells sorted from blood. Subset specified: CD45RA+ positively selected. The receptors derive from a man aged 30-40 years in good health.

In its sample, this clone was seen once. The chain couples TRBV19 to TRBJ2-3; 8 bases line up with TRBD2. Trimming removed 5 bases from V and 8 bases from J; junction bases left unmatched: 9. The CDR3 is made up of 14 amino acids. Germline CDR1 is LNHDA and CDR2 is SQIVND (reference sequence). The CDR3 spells CASSGPGLEFTQYF. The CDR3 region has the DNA TGTGCCAGTAGTGGTCCGGGACTAGAGTTTACGCAGTATTTT. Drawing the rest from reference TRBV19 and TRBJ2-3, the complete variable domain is DGGITQSPKYLFRKEGQNVTLSCEQNLNHDAMYWYRQDPGQGLRLIYYSQIVNDFQKGDIAEGYSVSREKKESFPLTVTSAQKNPTAFYLCASSGPGLEFTQYFGPGTRLTVL.

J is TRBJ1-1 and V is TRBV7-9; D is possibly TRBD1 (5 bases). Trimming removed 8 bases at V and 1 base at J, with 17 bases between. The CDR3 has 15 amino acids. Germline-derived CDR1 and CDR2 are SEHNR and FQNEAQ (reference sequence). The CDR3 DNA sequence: TGTGCCAGCTTCCTCGGAGGGGCGTGGAACACTGAAGCTTTCTTT. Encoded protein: CASFLGGAWNTEAFF.

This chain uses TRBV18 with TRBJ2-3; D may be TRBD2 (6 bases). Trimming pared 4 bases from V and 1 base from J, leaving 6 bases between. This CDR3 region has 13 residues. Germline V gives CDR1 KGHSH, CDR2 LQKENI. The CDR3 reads CASSRGGTDTQYF. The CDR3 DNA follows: TGTGCCAGCTCACGGGGGGGCACAGATACGCAGTATTTT.

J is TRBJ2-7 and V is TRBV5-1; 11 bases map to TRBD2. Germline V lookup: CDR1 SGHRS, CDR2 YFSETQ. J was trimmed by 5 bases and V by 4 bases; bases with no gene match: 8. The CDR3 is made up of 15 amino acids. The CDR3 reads CASSRPTSGRDEQYF. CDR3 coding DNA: TGCGCCAGCAGCCGACCAACTAGCGGGAGAGACGAGCAGTACTTC. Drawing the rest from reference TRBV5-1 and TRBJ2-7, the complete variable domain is KAGVTQTPRYLIKTRGQQVTLSCSPISGHRSVSWYQQTPGQGLQFLFEYFSETQRNKGNFPGRFSGRQFSNSRSEMNVSTLELGDSALYLCASSRPTSGRDEQYFGPGTRLTVT.

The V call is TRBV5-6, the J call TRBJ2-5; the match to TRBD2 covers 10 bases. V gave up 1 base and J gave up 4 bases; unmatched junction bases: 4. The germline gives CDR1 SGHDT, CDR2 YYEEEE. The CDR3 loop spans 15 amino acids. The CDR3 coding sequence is TGTGCCAGCAGCTTGTGGCTAGCGGGAGCAGAGACCCAGTACTTC. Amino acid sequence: CASSLWLAGAETQYF.

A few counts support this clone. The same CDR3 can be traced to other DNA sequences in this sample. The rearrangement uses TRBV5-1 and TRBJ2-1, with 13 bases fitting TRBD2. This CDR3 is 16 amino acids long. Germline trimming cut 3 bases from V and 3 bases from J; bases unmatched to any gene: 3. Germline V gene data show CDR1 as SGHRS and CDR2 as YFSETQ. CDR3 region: CASSWGLAGNYNEQFF. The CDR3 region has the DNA TGCGCCAGCAGCTGGGGACTAGCGGGGAACTACAATGAGCAGTTCTTC.

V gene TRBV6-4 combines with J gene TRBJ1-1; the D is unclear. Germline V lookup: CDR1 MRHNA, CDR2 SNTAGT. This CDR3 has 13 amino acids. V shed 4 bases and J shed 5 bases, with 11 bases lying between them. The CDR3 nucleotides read TGTGCCAGCAGTGGGGGTGGTAATACTGAAGCTTTCTTT. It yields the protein CASSGGGNTEAFF.

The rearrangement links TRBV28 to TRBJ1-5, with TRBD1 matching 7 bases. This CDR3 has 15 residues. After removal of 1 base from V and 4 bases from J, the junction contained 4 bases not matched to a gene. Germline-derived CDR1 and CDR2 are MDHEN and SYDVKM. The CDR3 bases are TGTGCCAGCAGTTTATTAGCAGGGGGAAATCAGCCCCAGCATTTT. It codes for CASSLLAGGNQPQHF.

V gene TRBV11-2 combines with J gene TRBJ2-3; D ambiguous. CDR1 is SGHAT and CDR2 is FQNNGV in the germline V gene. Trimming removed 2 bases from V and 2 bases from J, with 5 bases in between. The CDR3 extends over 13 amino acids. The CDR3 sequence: CASSLYLTDTQYF. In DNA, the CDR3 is TGTGCCAGCAGCTTATACCTCACAGATACGCAGTATTTT.

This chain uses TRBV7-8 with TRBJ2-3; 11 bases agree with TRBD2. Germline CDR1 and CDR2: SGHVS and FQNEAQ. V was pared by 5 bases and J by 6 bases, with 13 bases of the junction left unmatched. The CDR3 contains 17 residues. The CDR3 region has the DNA TGTGCCAGCAGCCTCCTAGCGGGAGGCCCGGGTGTGGATACGCAGTATTTT. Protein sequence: CASSLLAGGPGVDTQYF.

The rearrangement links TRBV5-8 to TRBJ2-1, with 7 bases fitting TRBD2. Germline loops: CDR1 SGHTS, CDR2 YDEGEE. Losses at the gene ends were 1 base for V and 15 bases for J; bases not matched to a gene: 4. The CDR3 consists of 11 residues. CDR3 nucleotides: TGTGCCAGCAGCTTGATTGGGGAGGGGTTCTTC. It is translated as CASSLIGEGFF. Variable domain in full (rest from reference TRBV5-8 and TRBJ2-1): EAGVTQSPTHLIKTRGQQATLRCSPISGHTSVYWYQQALGLGLQFLLWYDEGEERNRGNFPPRFSGRQFPNYSSELNVNALELEDSALYLCASSLIGEGFFGPGTRLTVL.

The CDR3 bases are TGTGCCAGCAGCGCAGGGATTTCTGGGGCCAACGTCCTGACTTTC. This encodes CASSAGISGANVLTF. This chain links TRBV9 with TRBJ2-6; the D gene is possibly TRBD1 (5 bases). Between the trimmed V and J ends, which lost 3 bases and 1 base, there was a span of 8 bases. Germline values: CDR1 SGDLS, CDR2 YYNGEE. This CDR3 spans 15 amino acids.

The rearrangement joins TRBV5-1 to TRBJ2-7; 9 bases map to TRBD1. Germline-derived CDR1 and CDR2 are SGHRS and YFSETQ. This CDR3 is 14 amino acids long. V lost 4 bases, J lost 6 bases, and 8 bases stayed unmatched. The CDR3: CASSAGTGTFEQYF. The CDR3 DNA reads TGCGCCAGCAGCGCCGGGACAGGGACATTCGAGCAGTACTTC.

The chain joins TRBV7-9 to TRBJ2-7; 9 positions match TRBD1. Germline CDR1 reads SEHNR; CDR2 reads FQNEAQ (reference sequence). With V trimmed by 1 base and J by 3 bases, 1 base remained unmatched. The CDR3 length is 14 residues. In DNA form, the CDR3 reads TGTGCCAGCAGCTTAGGGACAGGGGTCTACGAGCAGTACTTC. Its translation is CASSLGTGVYEQYF.

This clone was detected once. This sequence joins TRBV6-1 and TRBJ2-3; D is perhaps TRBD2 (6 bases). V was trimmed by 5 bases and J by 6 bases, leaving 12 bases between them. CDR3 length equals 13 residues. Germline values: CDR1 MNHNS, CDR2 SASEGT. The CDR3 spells CASSPWGGDTQYF. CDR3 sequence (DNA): TGTGCCAGCAGTCCCTGGGGAGGCGATACGCAGTATTTT.

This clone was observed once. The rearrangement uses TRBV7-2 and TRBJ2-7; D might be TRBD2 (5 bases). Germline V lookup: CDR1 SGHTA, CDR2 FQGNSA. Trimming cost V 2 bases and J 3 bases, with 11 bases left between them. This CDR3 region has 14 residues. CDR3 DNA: TGTGCCAGCAGCTTAAACGGGATTAGCTACGAGCAGTACTTC. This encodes CASSLNGISYEQYF.